The 26 T cell receptor beta chains below were found in one sample sequenced in a study of T cells in Graves' hyperthyroidism and ophthalmopathy. The source material, RNA transcripts, was used to amplify TCR beta CDR3 regions. The study used the HTBI primer set for a first-round RT-PCR of the TCR CDR3. TCRdb recomputed calls from the multiplex PCR reads with MiXCR, one row per CDR3 protein. The sample holds 360,000 or so distinct CDR3 sequences, 13% to 15% seen once. Sequenced input: blood. The receptors originated from a woman aged 55-75 years with Graves' ophthalmopathy.

Remarks on this clonotype: This may be a read error, as it is one base from a much larger clone. In DNA form, the CDR3 reads TGTGCCACCAGTGATTCCTTTAGCGGGAGGGGCAACGGGCAGTACTTC. As protein: CATSDSFSGRGNGQYF. This chain uses TRBV24-1 with TRBJ2-7, with 11 bases fitting TRBD2. Germline V gene lookup returns CDR1 KGHDR and CDR2 SFDVKD. V was pared by 2 bases and J by 9 bases, with 11 bases of the junction left unmatched. The CDR3 totals 16 residues.

This clonotype was observed at least ten times. V gene TRBV2 combines with J gene TRBJ2-7, with D possibly matching TRBD1 (5 bases). The germline gives CDR1 SNHLY, CDR2 FYNNEI. The CDR3 is made up of 15 amino acids. V lost 6 bases and J 3 bases, leaving 18 bases between the germline ends. This CDR3 reads CASRPHKQVLYEQYF. The CDR3 DNA reads as TGTGCCAGCAGACCCCACAAACAGGTGCTCTACGAGCAGTACTTC.

This clonotype was counted many times. This chain joins TRBV6-1 and TRBJ1-2; D is unresolved. The CDR3 sequence is 11 residues long. V gave up 9 bases and J gave up 3 bases, with 8 bases separating them. From germline, CDR1 is MNHNS and CDR2 SASEGT. CDR3 region: CASGGDYGYTF. CDR3 coding DNA: TGTGCCAGTGGCGGGGACTATGGCTACACCTTC.

The V call is TRBV20-1, the J call TRBJ2-1, with 7 bases fitting TRBD2. The V segment lost 5 bases and the J segment 0 bases; nucleotides outside the gene matches: 10. The CDR3 totals 16 residues. The V gene's germline CDR1 is DFQATT and CDR2 SNEGSKA (reference sequence). CDR3 bases: TGCAGTGCTGTACACCGAGCGGGAACCTCCTACAATGAGCAGTTCTTC. It specifies CSAVHRAGTSYNEQFF.

Worth noting for this clonotype: With a much larger clone just one base away, this may be a read error. This likely comes from a read error, as the CDR3 has no conserved phenylalanine or tryptophan at its end. The chain has TRBV2 and TRBJ2-2; D remains ambiguous. V lost 6 bases, J lost 2 bases, and 10 bases lay in between. The CDR3 has 14 amino acids. Germline CDR1 reads SNHLY; CDR2 reads FYNNEI. CDR3 nucleotides: TGTGCCAGCAGCGGACCGGTTAACACCGGGGAGCTGTTTTCT. It is translated as CASSGPVNTGELFS.

This clonotype was found many times. This chain joins TRBV7-2 and TRBJ2-2; TRBD2 matches 12 bases. The length of the CDR3 is 17 residues. The germline V gene encodes CDR1 SGHTA and CDR2 FQGNSA. V was clipped by 5 bases and J by 0 bases; unmatched bases: 4. In nucleotides, the CDR3 is TGTGCCAGCAGCCCCCGGACTAGCGGGGCGAACACCGGGGAGCTGTTTTTT. Translated, it gives CASSPRTSGANTGELFF.

This clonotype has ten or more counts. The rearrangement joins TRBV5-1 to TRBJ2-3, with TRBD2 matching 8 bases. The junction had 6 bases not matched to a gene; V was cut back by 4 bases and J by 5 bases. Germline V CDR1 and CDR2: SGHRS, YFSETQ. This CDR3 is 14 amino acids long. CDR3 loop: CASSPSGGQDTQYF. CDR3 DNA: TGCGCCAGCAGCCCGAGCGGGGGACAAGATACGCAGTATTTT.

This clonotype occurred many times. This chain uses TRBV20-1 with TRBJ2-7; 9 nucleotides match TRBD2. CDR1 and CDR2 from the germline V gene are DFQATT and SNEGSKA (reference sequence). V lost 2 bases to trimming and J lost 3 bases; unmatched junction nucleotides: 2. The length of the CDR3 is 13 residues. CDR3 coding DNA: TGCAGTGCTAGACGAGCGGGGGGCTACGAGCAGTACTTC. Amino acid sequence: CSARRAGGYEQYF.

Many counts were recorded for this clonotype. The V call is TRBV12-3 or TRBV12-4, the J call TRBJ1-2; D is possibly TRBD1 (5 bases). CDR3 length: 14 residues. V shed 7 bases and J shed 8 bases, with 20 bases lying between them. The CDR3 here is CASTILRDQGGYTF. The DNA for the CDR3 is TGTGCCAGCACCATCCTCAGGGATCAAGGGGGCTACACCTTC.

This clonotype was found many times. The J gene is TRBJ2-4, the V gene TRBV28; TRBD1 aligns across 7 bases. Germline CDR1 MDHEN, CDR2 SYDVKM. The CDR3 is 13 residues long. V trimming: 10 bases; J trimming: 0 bases; junction bases outside the gene matches: 3. CDR3 in amino acids: CATGQVAKNIQYF. The CDR3 DNA reads TGTGCCACCGGACAGGTAGCCAAAAACATTCAGTACTTC.

The rearrangement joins TRBV7-2 to TRBJ2-7; D remains ambiguous. Trimming removed 1 base at V and 3 bases at J, with 10 bases between. The germline V gene has CDR1 SGHTA and CDR2 FQGNSA. The CDR3 length is 14 residues. The CDR3 sequence is CASSLEVRRYEQYF. The CDR3 DNA is TGTGCCAGCAGCTTAGAGGTCCGCCGCTACGAGCAGTACTTC.

This clonotype appeared many times. V is TRBV27 and J is TRBJ2-5, with a weak D call TRBD1 (5 bases). The CDR3 runs 15 residues. Germline V lookup: CDR1 MNHEY, CDR2 SMNVEV (reference sequence). V dropped 3 bases and J dropped 3 bases, with 14 bases sitting between them. This CDR3 is CASSFGFGAEETQYF. The CDR3 region has the DNA TGTGCCAGCAGTTTCGGGTTTGGGGCAGAAGAGACCCAGTACTTC.

The chain couples TRBV10-3 to TRBJ2-2; 7 bases are shared with TRBD2. V was clipped by 3 bases and J by 4 bases; unmatched bases: 8. From germline, CDR1 is ENHRY and CDR2 SYGVKD. This CDR3 is built from 16 residues. The chain's CDR3 is CAISDGRERGTGELFF. DNA of the CDR3: TGTGCCATCAGTGATGGGAGGGAGAGGGGCACCGGGGAGCTGTTTTTT.

This clonotype occurred many times. This rearrangement joins TRBV15 to TRBJ2-3; D call uncertain. Trimming took off 5 bases at V and 4 bases at J, with 19 bases between the two ends. This CDR3 is built from 16 residues. The V gene's germline CDR1 is LNHNV and CDR2 YYDKDF (reference sequence). CDR3 sequence reads: CATSAMSGSRSDTQYF. The CDR3 DNA reads TGTGCCACCAGCGCCATGTCCGGATCTAGGTCAGATACGCAGTATTTT.

In its sample, this clonotype was seen many times. The rearrangement joins TRBV20-1 to TRBJ2-1, with 12 positions matching TRBD2. The CDR3 is 13 residues long. V shed 7 bases and J 3 bases; nucleotides not matched to a gene: 1. Germline assignment: CDR1 DFQATT and CDR2 SNEGSKA (reference sequence). The chain's CDR3 is CSGTSGVYNEQFF. The CDR3 DNA reads as TGCAGTGGGACTAGCGGGGTCTACAATGAGCAGTTCTTC.

This sequence joins TRBV4-1 and TRBJ1-2; TRBD1 aligns across 9 bases. The CDR3 loop spans 15 amino acids. Unmatched junction bases numbered 8, after V lost 6 bases and J lost 3 bases. Per germline, CDR1 MGHRA and CDR2 YSYEKL. CDR3: CASSQWTGDDYGYTF. For the CDR3, the DNA is TGCGCCAGCAGTCAATGGACAGGGGATGACTATGGCTACACCTTC.

Notes on this clonotype: A much larger clone lies one base from this, so it may be a read error. The J gene is TRBJ1-1, the V gene TRBV19; D is ambiguous. Germline CDR1 reads LNHDA; CDR2 reads SQIVND (reference sequence). The CDR3 covers 15 residues. CDR3 DNA sequence: TGTGTCAGCCGTAAACAGAGGTGGACGGGGACTGAAGCTTTCTTT. It codes for CVSRKQRWTGTEAFF.

This chain links TRBV28 with TRBJ2-7; the match to TRBD2 covers 11 bases. CDR3 length equals 16 residues. The germline V gene has CDR1 MDHEN and CDR2 SYDVKM. V lost 5 bases, J lost 8 bases, and 14 bases stayed unmatched. CDR3 amino acids: CASSTGTSGNPTKQYF. DNA for the CDR3: TGTGCCAGCAGTACAGGGACTAGCGGCAATCCTACGAAGCAGTACTTC.

This clonotype was observed a few times. With a much larger clone just one base away, this may be a read error. Written as DNA, the CDR3 is TGTGCCAGCAGTTCTCAGGGACTTGGCCACGAGCAGTACTTC. Translation: CASSSQGLGHEQYF. This chain connects TRBV28 to TRBJ2-7; perhaps TRBD2 as D (6 bases). This CDR3 has 14 amino acids. The V gene lost 4 bases and the J gene lost 5 bases, with 15 bases spanning the gap. Germline CDR1 MDHEN, CDR2 SYDVKM.

This clonotype was picked up many times. This chain uses TRBV5-1 with TRBJ2-1, with D perhaps matching TRBD2 (6 bases). This CDR3 is built from 11 residues. V shed 4 bases and J shed 12 bases, with 11 bases lying between them. The germline V gene encodes CDR1 SGHRS and CDR2 YFSETQ. This CDR3 reads CASSPGGTQFF. CDR3 DNA sequence: TGCGCCAGCAGCCCTGGGGGGACGCAGTTCTTC.

Remarks on this clonotype: A much larger clone is a single base away; this may be a read error. This chain uses TRBV24-1 with TRBJ2-2, with 14 nucleotides matching TRBD2. This CDR3 has 18 amino acids. The V gene's germline CDR1 is KGHDR and CDR2 SFDVKD. CDR3 nucleotide sequence: TGTGCCGCCAGTAAACCGGGACTAGCGGGAGTAAAGGCCGGGGAGCTGTTTTTT. Its translation: CAASKPGLAGVKAGELFF.

This clonotype was observed many times. J is TRBJ2-7 and V is TRBV28, with TRBD2 identical over 9 bases. Germline V lookup: CDR1 MDHEN, CDR2 SYDVKM. J was trimmed by 7 bases and V by 2 bases; bases with no gene match: 3. CDR3 length equals 13 residues. The CDR3 bases are TGTGCCAGCAGTTTAGTAGCGGGAGAGGAGCAGTACTTC. Amino acids: CASSLVAGEEQYF.

This clonotype was seen many times. V and J are TRBV2 and TRBJ2-1, with D tentatively TRBD2 (6 bases). V shed 4 bases and J shed 2 bases, with 9 bases lying between them. The CDR3 covers 14 residues. Germline V gene lookup returns CDR1 SNHLY and CDR2 FYNNEI. CDR3 protein: CASSAGAPYNEQFF. The CDR3 DNA follows: TGTGCCAGCAGTGCGGGAGCCCCCTACAATGAGCAGTTCTTC.

This clonotype was recorded many times. V gene TRBV28 combines with J gene TRBJ2-3, with 14 bases identical to TRBD2. In germline, CDR1 is MDHEN, CDR2 SYDVKM. The V segment lost 8 bases and the J segment 4 bases; nucleotides outside the gene matches: 5. This CDR3 is 15 amino acids long. Here the CDR3 DNA reads TGTGCCAGCGGGACTAGCGGGAGAACCCCAGATACGCAGTATTTT. Amino acids: CASGTSGRTPDTQYF.

This clonotype was seen many times. This chain uses TRBV6-1 with TRBJ1-3, with D possibly matching TRBD1 (5 bases). Germline values: CDR1 MNHNS, CDR2 SASEGT. The V gene lost 1 base and the J gene lost 2 bases, with 12 bases spanning the gap. The CDR3 length is 16 residues. This CDR3 is CASSEGPAGPGNTIYF. Written as DNA, the CDR3 is TGTGCCAGCAGTGAAGGTCCGGCAGGGCCTGGAAACACCATATATTTT.

This clonotype was found a few times. V usage is TRBV2 and J usage is TRBJ2-5, with D maybe TRBD1 (6 bases). Trimming removed 8 bases from V and 5 bases from J, with 12 bases in between. The CDR3 is 12 residues long. Germline V gene sequence: CDR1 SNHLY, CDR2 FYNNEI. CDR3 DNA: TGTGCCAGCGTCAGGGGTGGGGAGACCCAGTACTTC. Translating it yields CASVRGGETQYF.